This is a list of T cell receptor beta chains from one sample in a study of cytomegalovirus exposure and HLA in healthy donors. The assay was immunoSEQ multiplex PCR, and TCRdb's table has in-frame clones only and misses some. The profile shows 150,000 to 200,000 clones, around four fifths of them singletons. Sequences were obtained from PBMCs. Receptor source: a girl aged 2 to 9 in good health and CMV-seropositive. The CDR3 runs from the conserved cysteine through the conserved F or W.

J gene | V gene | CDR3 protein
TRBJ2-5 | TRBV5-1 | CASSLDPTGTSGQETQYF
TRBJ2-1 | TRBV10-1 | CASSESLGTGAGEQFF
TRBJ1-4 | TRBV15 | CATRAGTGSEKLFF
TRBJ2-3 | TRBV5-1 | CASSPGTVAGSDTQYF
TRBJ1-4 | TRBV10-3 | CAISESEGTDRGGEKLFF
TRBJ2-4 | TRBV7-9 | CASSFSGVLAKNIQYF
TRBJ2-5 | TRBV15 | CATSRDGGRETQYF
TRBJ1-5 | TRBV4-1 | CASSQVSGYSNQPQHF
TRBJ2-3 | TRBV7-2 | CASSFNADTQYF
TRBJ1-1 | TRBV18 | CASSREQGFNTEAFF
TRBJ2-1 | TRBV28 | CASRSPASGAYNEQFF
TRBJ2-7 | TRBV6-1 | CASTPGLEPQYF
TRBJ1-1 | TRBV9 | CASSVGRGNTEAFF
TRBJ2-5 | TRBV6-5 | CASSRGLQNQETQYF
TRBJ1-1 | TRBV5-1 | CASSRSGTRTEAFF
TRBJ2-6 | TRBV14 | CASSQGGVGVLTF
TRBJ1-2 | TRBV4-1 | CASSHNVRSAQAYGYTF
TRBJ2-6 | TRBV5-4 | CASSFGTSSSGANVLTF
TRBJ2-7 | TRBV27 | CASSFNPRSSEQYF
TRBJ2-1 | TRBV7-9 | CASSLVSDEQFF
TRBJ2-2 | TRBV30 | CAWGQSLTGELFF
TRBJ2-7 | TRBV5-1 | CASSFGTGSVYEQYF